The clone carrying this T cell receptor beta chain occurred many times. MiXCR, applied by TCRdb to the RACE reads, yields one record per CDR3 protein. Of 75,000 to 95,000 distinct CDR3 sequences in the sample, about 10% were seen once. The data stem from a study of human T cells and chemical hapten exposure. Stated time point: patch test 1, 2 weeks after DPC sensitization. This sample's treatment: therapeutic diphenylcyclopropenone sensitization with weekly scalp DPC. Blood sampling preceded each patch test application. This CDR3 contains 16 residues. The V end lost 1 base, the J end lost 7 bases, and 16 bases lay between the germline ends. Germline V gene sequence: CDR1 SGHVS, CDR2 FNYEAQ.

The chain recombines TRBV7-6 with TRBJ1-4; maybe TRBD1 (6 bases). This receptor was taken from a woman aged 60-75 years with alopecia areata. Some clones in this sample may be carry-over from other donors' samples. The source material was whole blood, sampled in connection with sensitization to the hapten diphenylcyclopropenone (DPC). CDR3 nucleotide sequence: TGTGCCAGCAGCTTAGTCTCGGCAGGGGAGGGTGAAAAACTGTTTTTT. It specifies CASSLVSAGEGEKLFF. Drawing the rest from reference TRBV7-6 and TRBJ1-4, the complete variable domain is GAGVSQSPRYKVTKRGQDVALRCDPISGHVSLYWYRQALGQGPEFLTYFNYEAQQDKSGLPNDRFSAERPEGSISTLTIQRTEQRDSAMYRCASSLVSAGEGEKLFFGSGTQLSVL.